Presented here are 7 T cell receptor beta chains from one specimen sequenced in a study of cytomegalovirus exposure and HLA in healthy donors. Clones were sequenced by immunoSEQ multiplex PCR, and TCRdb holds only the in-frame ones, with some missing. The sample contains around 98,000 clones, roughly 87% of which appear only once. The specimen sequenced was PBMCs. The receptors here all came from a man between 18 and 29 years old in good health and CMV-seropositive.

This clone was detected only once. This chain connects TRBV6-1 to TRBJ2-7; TRBD1 is a possible D gene (5 bases). The CDR3 sequence is 13 residues long. With 10 bases removed from V and 4 bases from J, the gap between germline ends came to 17 bases. The germline gives CDR1 MNHNS, CDR2 SASEGT. The CDR3 nucleotides are TGTGCCATCTGGGGCTCTCTTGAGTACGAGCAGTACTTC. It translates to CAIWGSLEYEQYF.

This chain connects TRBV7-9 to TRBJ1-2, with D perhaps TRBD1 (5 bases). The V gene lost 5 bases and the J gene lost 0 bases, with 10 bases spanning the gap. The CDR3 totals 14 residues. Germline CDR1 is SEHNR and CDR2 is FQNEAQ (reference sequence). Here the CDR3 DNA reads TGTGCCAGCAGCCCGGGGGATACTAACTATGGCTACACCTTC. Encoded protein: CASSPGDTNYGYTF.

A single count supports this clone. V usage is TRBV9 and J usage is TRBJ2-2; D may be TRBD2 (5 bases). Germline assignment: CDR1 SGDLS and CDR2 YYNGEE. CDR3 length: 15 residues. V lost 3 bases and J lost 1, with 10 bases in between. CDR3 DNA sequence: TGTGCCAGCAGCGGACCAAGCGGGAACACCGGGGAGCTGTTTTTT. It encodes CASSGPSGNTGELFF. The full variable domain, its missing parts supplied by reference TRBV9 and TRBJ2-2, is DSGVTQTPKHLITATGQRVTLRCSPRSGDLSVYWYQQSLDQGLQFLIQYYNGEERAKGNILERFSAQQFPDLHSELNLSSLELGDSALYFCASSGPSGNTGELFFGEGSRLTVL.

The chain couples TRBV28 to TRBJ1-2; TRBD1 matches at 8 bases. The germline V gene has CDR1 MDHEN and CDR2 SYDVKM. The CDR3 covers 15 residues. V dropped 5 bases and J dropped 4; count of bases not matched to a gene: 9. The CDR3 sequence is CASSLSGGAGYGYTF. The CDR3 bases are TGTGCCAGCAGTCTCTCAGGGGGCGCGGGCTATGGCTACACCTTC.

This clone was counted a few times. V is TRBV7-6 and J is TRBJ1-3; no reliable D call. The ends were cut back, 2 bases at V and 0 bases at J, with 14 bases in the middle. In germline, CDR1 is SGHVS, CDR2 FNYEAQ. The CDR3 consists of 17 residues. The CDR3 protein is CASSLNRPGSSGNTIYF. DNA of the CDR3: TGTGCCAGCAGCTTAAATCGTCCAGGCAGCTCTGGAAACACCATATATTTT.

The J gene is TRBJ1-5, the V gene TRBV5-8; D ambiguous. The CDR3 is 15 residues long. Germline loops: CDR1 SGHTS, CDR2 YDEGEE. Trimming removed 2 bases from V and 0 bases from J, with 9 bases in between. The CDR3, as DNA: TGTGCCAGCAGCTTACGAGTTGCTAGCAATCAGCCCCAGCATTTT. It translates to CASSLRVASNQPQHF.

The chain couples TRBV19 to TRBJ2-1; TRBD2 matches 14 bases. The germline V gene encodes CDR1 LNHDA and CDR2 SQIVND (reference sequence). This CDR3 is built from 16 residues. V trimming: 5 bases; J trimming: 8 bases; junction bases outside the gene matches: 8. CDR3 nucleotide sequence: TGTGCCAGTAGTTCTATGACTAGCGGGAGGGGCGATGAGCAGTTCTTC. Protein product: CASSSMTSGRGDEQFF. The full variable domain, in which reference TRBV19 and TRBJ2-1 provide the parts outside the CDR3, is DGGITQSPKYLFRKEGQNVTLSCEQNLNHDAMYWYRQDPGQGLRLIYYSQIVNDFQKGDIAEGYSVSREKKESFPLTVTSAQKNPTAFYLCASSSMTSGRGDEQFFGPGTRLTVL.